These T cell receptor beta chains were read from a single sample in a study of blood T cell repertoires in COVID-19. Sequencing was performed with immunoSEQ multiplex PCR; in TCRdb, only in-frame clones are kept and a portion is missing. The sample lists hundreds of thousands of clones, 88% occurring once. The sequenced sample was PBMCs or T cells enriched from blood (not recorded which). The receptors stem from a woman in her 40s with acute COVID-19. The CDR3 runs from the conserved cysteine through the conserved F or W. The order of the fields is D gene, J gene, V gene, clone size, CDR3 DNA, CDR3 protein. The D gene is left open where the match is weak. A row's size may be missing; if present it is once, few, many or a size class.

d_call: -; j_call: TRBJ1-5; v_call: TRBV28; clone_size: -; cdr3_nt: TGTGCCAGCAGTCCCACGGAGAGCAATCAGCCCCAGCATTTT; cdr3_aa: CASSPTESNQPQHF
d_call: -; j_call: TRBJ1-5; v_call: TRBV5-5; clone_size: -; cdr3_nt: TGTGCCAGCAGCGGAGGAACAGGGAATCAGCCCCAGCATTTT; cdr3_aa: CASSGGTGNQPQHF
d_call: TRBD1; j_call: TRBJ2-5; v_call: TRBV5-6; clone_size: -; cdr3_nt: TGTGCCAGCAGCTCTTCGGGACAGGGGGTTTGGGAGACCCAGTACTTC; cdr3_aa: CASSSSGQGVWETQYF
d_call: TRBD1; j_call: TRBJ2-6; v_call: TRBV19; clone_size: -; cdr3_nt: TGTGCCAGTAGTAACCGGGACAGGGTCTTCGGGGCCAACGTCCTGACTTTC; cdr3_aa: CASSNRDRVFGANVLTF
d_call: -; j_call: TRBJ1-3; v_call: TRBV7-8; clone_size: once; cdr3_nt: TGTGCCAGCAGCTTAGACCGAACAGCCTCTGGAAACACCATATATTTT; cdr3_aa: CASSLDRTASGNTIYF
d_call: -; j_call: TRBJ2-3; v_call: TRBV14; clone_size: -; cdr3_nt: TGTGCCAGCAGCCAGCTCAGACAGGCCCGCACAGATACGCAGTATTTT; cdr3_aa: CASSQLRQARTDTQYF
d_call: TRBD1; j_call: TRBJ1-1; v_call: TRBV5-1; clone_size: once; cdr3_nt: TGCGCCAGCCGCGGACAGGTTAACACTGAAGCTTTCTTT; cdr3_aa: CASRGQVNTEAFF
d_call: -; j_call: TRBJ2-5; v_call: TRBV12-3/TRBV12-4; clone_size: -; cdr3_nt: TGTGCCAGCAGGCTGGGGGGTCGGGAGACCCAGTACTTC; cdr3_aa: CASRLGGRETQYF
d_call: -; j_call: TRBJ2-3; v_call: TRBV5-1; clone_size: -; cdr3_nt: TGCGCCAGCAGCGTAGGACAGAGTTGGGGTAGGGATACGCAGTATTTT; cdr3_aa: CASSVGQSWGRDTQYF
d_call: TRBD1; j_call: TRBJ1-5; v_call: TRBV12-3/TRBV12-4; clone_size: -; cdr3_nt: TGTGCCAGCAATAGACAGGGAGGTGAACCCCAGCATTTT; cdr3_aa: CASNRQGGEPQHF
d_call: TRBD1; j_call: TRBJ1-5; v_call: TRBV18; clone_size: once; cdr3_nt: TGTGCCAGCTCACCATACTCCGGACAGGGTGGGGTTCAGCCCCAGCATTTT; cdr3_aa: CASSPYSGQGGVQPQHF
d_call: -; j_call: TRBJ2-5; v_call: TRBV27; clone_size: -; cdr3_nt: TGTGCCAGCAGTAATAGCGTCCAAGAGACCCAGTACTTC; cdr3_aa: CASSNSVQETQYF
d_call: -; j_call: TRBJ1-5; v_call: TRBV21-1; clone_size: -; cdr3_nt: TGTGCCAGCAGCAAAGAAAAGGGCAGGGGTAGAAATCAGCCCCAGCATTTT; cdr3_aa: CASSKEKGRGRNQPQHF
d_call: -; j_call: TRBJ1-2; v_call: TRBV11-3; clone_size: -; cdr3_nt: TGTGCCAGCAGCCCCTCCCCCCGTTATGGCTACACCTTC; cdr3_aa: CASSPSPRYGYTF
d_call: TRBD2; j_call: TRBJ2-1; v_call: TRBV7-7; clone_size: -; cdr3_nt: TGTGCTAGCAGCAACGGACTAGCGGCCTACAATGAGCAGTTCTTC; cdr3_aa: CASSNGLAAYNEQFF
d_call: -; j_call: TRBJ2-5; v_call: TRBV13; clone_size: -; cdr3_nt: TGTGCCAGCAGCTTCAGCCAAGCGTACCAAGAGACCCAGTACTTC; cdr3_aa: CASSFSQAYQETQYF
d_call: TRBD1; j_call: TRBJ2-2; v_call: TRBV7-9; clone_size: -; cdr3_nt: TGTGCCAGCAGCCCGGTAGGGACAGGGGTGAACACCGGGGAGCTGTTTTTT; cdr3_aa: CASSPVGTGVNTGELFF
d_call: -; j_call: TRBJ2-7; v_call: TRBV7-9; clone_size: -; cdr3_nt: TGTGCCAGCAGCTCGCCACAGGGCAGGGGAGACTCCTACGAGCAGTACTTC; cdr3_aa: CASSSPQGRGDSYEQYF
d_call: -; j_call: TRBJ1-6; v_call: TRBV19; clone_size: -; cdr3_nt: TGTGCCAGTAGCACTTCGGGGGTATATAATTCACCCCTCCACTTT; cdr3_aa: CASSTSGVYNSPLHF
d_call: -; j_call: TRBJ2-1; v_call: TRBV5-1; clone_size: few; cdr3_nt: TGCGCCAGCAGTCGGACTATCGATGAGCAGTTCTTC; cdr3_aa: CASSRTIDEQFF
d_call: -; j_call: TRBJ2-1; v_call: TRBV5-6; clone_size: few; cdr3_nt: TGTGCCAGCAGCTTGGATAGCGGAGTAATCTATTACATGGTTGAGCAGTTCTTC; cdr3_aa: CASSLDSGVIYYMVEQFF
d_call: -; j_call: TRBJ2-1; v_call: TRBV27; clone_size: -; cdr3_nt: TGTGCCAGCAGTTTAATGGGGGGAGTGAACAATGAGCAGTTCTTC; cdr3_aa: CASSLMGGVNNEQFF